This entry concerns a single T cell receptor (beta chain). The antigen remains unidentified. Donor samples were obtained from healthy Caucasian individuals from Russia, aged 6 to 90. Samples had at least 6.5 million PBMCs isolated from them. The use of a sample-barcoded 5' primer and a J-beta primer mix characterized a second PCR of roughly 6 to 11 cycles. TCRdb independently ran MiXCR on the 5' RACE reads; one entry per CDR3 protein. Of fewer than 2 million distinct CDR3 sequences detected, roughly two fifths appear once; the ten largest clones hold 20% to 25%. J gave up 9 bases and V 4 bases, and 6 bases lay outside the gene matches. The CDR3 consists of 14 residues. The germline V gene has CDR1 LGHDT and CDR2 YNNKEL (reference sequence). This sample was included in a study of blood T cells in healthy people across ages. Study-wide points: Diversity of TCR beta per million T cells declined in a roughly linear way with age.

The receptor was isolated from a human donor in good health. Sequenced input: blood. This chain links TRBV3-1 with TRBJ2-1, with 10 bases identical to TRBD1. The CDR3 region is CASSLSRDRGEQFF. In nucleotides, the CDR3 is TGTGCCAGCAGCCTGTCCCGGGACAGGGGTGAGCAGTTCTTC.